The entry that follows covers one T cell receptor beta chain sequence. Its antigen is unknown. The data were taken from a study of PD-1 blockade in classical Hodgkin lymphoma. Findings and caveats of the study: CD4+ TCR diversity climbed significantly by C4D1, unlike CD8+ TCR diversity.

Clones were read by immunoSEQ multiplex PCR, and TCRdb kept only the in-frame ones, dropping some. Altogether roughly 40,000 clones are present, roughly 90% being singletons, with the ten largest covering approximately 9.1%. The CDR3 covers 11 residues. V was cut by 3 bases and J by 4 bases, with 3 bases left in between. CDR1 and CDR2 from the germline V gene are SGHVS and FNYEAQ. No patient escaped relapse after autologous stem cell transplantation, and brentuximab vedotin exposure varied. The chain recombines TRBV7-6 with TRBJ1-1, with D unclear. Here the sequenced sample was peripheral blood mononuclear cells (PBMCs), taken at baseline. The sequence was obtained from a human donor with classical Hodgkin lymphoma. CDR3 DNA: TGTGCCAGCAGCTTCGGCACTGAAGCTTTCTTT. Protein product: CASSFGTEAFF.